Following are 25 T cell receptor beta chains from one sample sequenced in a study of blood T cell repertoires in COVID-19. Some clones are missing from TCRdb's copy, which holds only in-frame ones; the method was immunoSEQ multiplex PCR. The sample consists of fewer than 300,000 clones, about three quarters of them appearing once. The sample comprised peripheral blood. The receptor set was obtained from a woman older than 75 with acute or convalescent COVID-19.

The chain carries TRBV18 and TRBJ1-5, with 7 bases matching TRBD1. The CDR3 has 14 residues. Per germline, CDR1 KGHSH and CDR2 LQKENI. With V trimmed by 6 bases and J by 7 bases, 9 bases remained unmatched. The CDR3 region is CASSPDRDDQPQHF. The CDR3 DNA follows: TGTGCCAGCTCCCCTGACAGGGATGACCAGCCCCAGCATTTT.

This chain links TRBV18 with TRBJ2-5; 9 bases align to TRBD2. The germline V gene has CDR1 KGHSH and CDR2 LQKENI. V gave up 8 bases and J gave up 2 bases; unmatched junction bases: 3. This CDR3 is built from 13 residues. CDR3 protein: CASLAGPQETQYF. For the CDR3, the DNA is TGTGCCAGCCTAGCGGGACCACAAGAGACCCAGTACTTC.

The rearrangement joins TRBV5-4 to TRBJ2-7; D is uncertain. This CDR3 has 15 amino acids. V was clipped by 0 bases and J by 7 bases, with 17 bases between them. Germline V gives CDR1 SGHNT, CDR2 YYREEE (reference sequence). CDR3 sequence (DNA): TGTGCCAGCAGCTTGGTGGTCTCAGCCCTGAGGGAGCAGTACTTC. Amino acid sequence: CASSLVVSALREQYF.

This chain connects TRBV27 to TRBJ2-1, with TRBD2 matching over 7 bases. The CDR3 covers 15 residues. V lost 2 bases and J lost 3; bases outside the gene matches: 4. Germline-derived CDR1 and CDR2 are MNHEY and SMNVEV (reference sequence). This CDR3 reads CASSLAGTNYNEQFF. CDR3 sequence (DNA): TGTGCCAGCAGTTTAGCCGGGACTAACTACAATGAGCAGTTCTTC.

V and J are TRBV5-6 and TRBJ2-7; tentatively, D is TRBD1 (6 bases). There are 15 residues in the CDR3. Germline lookup yields CDR1 SGHDT and CDR2 YYEEEE. V lost 3 bases, J lost 4 bases, and 17 bases lay in between. The CDR3 nucleotides are TGTGCCAGCAGCTGGGGGTTCGGGACATCATACGAGCAGTACTTC. Its translation: CASSWGFGTSYEQYF.

J is TRBJ1-5 and V is TRBV7-2; D is unclear. Per the germline V gene, CDR1 is SGHTA and CDR2 is FQGNSA. This CDR3 is 13 amino acids long. The V end lost 5 bases, the J end lost 4 bases, and 9 bases lay between the germline ends. The CDR3, as DNA: TGTGCCAGCAGCCTTGGCCCAAATCAGCCCCAGCATTTT. Its translation: CASSLGPNQPQHF.

This clone was seen a single time. CDR3 region: CASSLVAGGLNYEQYF. The CDR3 DNA follows: TGTGCCAGCAGCTTAGTAGCGGGCGGGCTAAACTACGAGCAGTACTTC. The chain is built from TRBV11-2 and TRBJ2-7, with TRBD2 matching 7 bases. V shed 1 base, J shed 3 bases, and the junction held 9 bases outside the gene matches. Germline CDR1 and CDR2: SGHAT and FQNNGV. The CDR3 extends over 16 amino acids.

The chain recombines TRBV15 with TRBJ2-7; 7 bases line up with TRBD1. V lost 0 bases, J lost 6 bases, and 8 bases stayed unmatched. Germline CDR1 LNHNV, CDR2 YYDKDF (reference sequence). The CDR3 covers 15 residues. CDR3 coding DNA: TGTGCCACCAGCAGAGATTTTCAGGGGACAGCCGAGCAGTACTTC. This codes for CATSRDFQGTAEQYF.

This chain joins TRBV13 and TRBJ2-7, with 12 nucleotides matching TRBD1. The CDR3 covers 16 residues. V lost 6 bases to trimming and J lost 3 bases; unmatched junction nucleotides: 9. The germline V gene has CDR1 PRHDT and CDR2 FYEKMQ (reference sequence). The CDR3 sequence is CASSRTGTGGFYEQYF. DNA of the CDR3: TGTGCCAGCAGTAGGACCGGGACAGGGGGCTTCTACGAGCAGTACTTC. The whole variable domain, filled in from reference TRBV13 and TRBJ2-7, reads AAGVIQSPRHLIKEKRETATLKCYPIPRHDTVYWYQQGPGQDPQFLISFYEKMQSDKGSIPDRFSAQQFSDYHSELNMSSLELGDSALYFCASSRTGTGGFYEQYFGPGTRLTVT.

The rearrangement uses TRBV7-2 and TRBJ2-1, with D unresolved. V shed 2 bases and J shed 2 bases, with 7 bases lying between them. Germline lookup yields CDR1 SGHTA and CDR2 FQGNSA. The CDR3 consists of 14 residues. CDR3 DNA sequence: TGTGCCAGCAGCTTACCACCGGCCTACAATGAGCAGTTCTTC. Translation gives CASSLPPAYNEQFF. The full variable domain, in which reference TRBV7-2 and TRBJ2-1 provide the parts outside the CDR3, is GAGVSQSPSNKVTEKGKDVELRCDPISGHTALYWYRQSLGQGLEFLIYFQGNSAPDKSGLPSDRFSAERTGGSVSTLTIQRTQQEDSAVYLCASSLPPAYNEQFFGPGTRLTVL.

The J gene is TRBJ2-7, the V gene TRBV3-1 (or the pseudogene TRBV3-2); TRBD2 matches at 12 bases. Per the germline V gene, CDR1 is LGHDT and CDR2 is YNNKEL (reference sequence). The CDR3 length is 17 residues. V shed 4 bases, J shed 4 bases, and the junction held 11 bases outside the gene matches. The CDR3 is CASSRLAGGPLLYEQYF. Written as DNA, the CDR3 is TGTGCCAGCAGCCGTCTAGCGGGAGGGCCTCTATTATACGAGCAGTACTTC.

The chain joins TRBV14 to TRBJ1-1; 7 bases match TRBD1. The CDR3 extends over 17 amino acids. V was pared by 0 bases and J by 6 bases, with 13 bases of the junction left unmatched. CDR1 is SGHDN and CDR2 is FVKESK in the germline V gene. For the CDR3, the DNA is TGTGCCAGCAGCCAAGATTACCGAGGGGGCCGGGCGTCTGAAGCTTTCTTT. Protein sequence: CASSQDYRGGRASEAFF.

A few counts support this clone. The chain carries TRBV6-6 and TRBJ1-4; 10 bases match TRBD1. The CDR3 contains 16 residues. V trimming: 5 bases; J trimming: 8 bases; junction bases outside the gene matches: 11. Per the germline V gene, CDR1 is MNHNY and CDR2 is SVGAGI (reference sequence). The CDR3 DNA reads TGTGCCAGCAGTCGACCCTTGACAGGGGGCGAGGAAAAACTGTTTTTT. Translation gives CASSRPLTGGEEKLFF.

V gene TRBV6-5 combines with J gene TRBJ1-2; no firm D call. V lost 2 bases to trimming and J lost 2 bases, with 12 bases between them. The CDR3 has 15 residues. Per the germline V gene, CDR1 is MNHEY and CDR2 is SVGAGI. CDR3 sequence reads: CASSYDQPGNYGYTF. The CDR3 nucleotides read TGTGCCAGCAGTTACGACCAACCGGGGAACTATGGCTACACCTTC.

V usage is TRBV6-4 and J usage is TRBJ2-3, with 13 bases identical to TRBD2. Trimming at V came to 6 bases and at J to 0 bases, leaving 9 bases not matched to a gene. The CDR3 runs 18 residues. Germline V CDR1 and CDR2: MRHNA, SNTAGT. The CDR3 spells CASRTGLAGLASTDTQYF. CDR3 coding DNA: TGTGCCAGCAGGACGGGACTAGCGGGGTTAGCTAGCACAGATACGCAGTATTTT.

The V gene is TRBV3-1 (or the pseudogene TRBV3-2), the J gene TRBJ2-1, with 8 nucleotides matching TRBD2. CDR3 size: 15 residues. Germline V gene data show CDR1 as LGHDT and CDR2 as YNNKEL (reference sequence). The junction had 3 bases not matched to a gene; V was cut back by 4 bases and J by 1 base. DNA for the CDR3: TGTGCCAGCAGCCCTACTAGCGGTTCCTACAATGAGCAGTTCTTC. Its protein is CASSPTSGSYNEQFF.

The CDR3 sequence: CASSERRLDQETQYF. CDR3 DNA sequence: TGTGCCAGCAGTGAAAGGCGGCTGGACCAAGAGACCCAGTACTTC. The chain joins TRBV25-1 to TRBJ2-5, with unresolved D. Germline-derived CDR1 and CDR2 are MGHDK and SYGVNS. CDR3 size: 15 residues. V gave up 2 bases and J gave up 0 bases, with 10 bases separating them.

The chain joins TRBV2 to TRBJ1-5; possible D gene TRBD1, 5 bases. The CDR3 has 14 residues. Germline CDR1 is SNHLY and CDR2 is FYNNEI. With 1 base removed from V and 4 bases from J, the gap between germline ends came to 8 bases. The chain's CDR3 is CASSEVTANQPQHF. The CDR3 nucleotides are TGTGCCAGCAGTGAAGTGACAGCGAATCAGCCCCAGCATTTT.

The J gene is TRBJ2-2, the V gene TRBV5-1, with 8 bases identical to TRBD2. Germline CDR1 and CDR2: SGHRS and YFSETQ. This CDR3 has 16 amino acids. The V gene end was trimmed by 0 bases and the J gene end by 8 bases; junction bases not matched to a gene: 9. Here the CDR3 reads CASSLGAGAQIGELFF. In DNA form, the CDR3 reads TGCGCCAGCAGCTTGGGAGCGGGGGCGCAGATAGGGGAGCTGTTTTTT.

Here the CDR3 reads CASSQQGYNQPQHF. For the CDR3, the DNA is TGTGCCAGCAGTCAACAGGGCTACAATCAGCCCCAGCATTTT. The chain links TRBV2 to TRBJ1-5; possibly TRBD1 for D (6 bases). CDR3 length: 14 amino acids. The germline V and J ends were trimmed by 5 bases and 3 bases, with 11 bases remaining between them. CDR1 SNHLY and CDR2 FYNNEI come from the germline V gene.

The chain employs TRBV27 and TRBJ2-3; TRBD2 aligns across 10 bases. Trimming took 5 bases from V and 14 from J; bases not matched to a gene: 16. The CDR3 covers 15 residues. The germline V gene has CDR1 MNHEY and CDR2 SMNVEV (reference sequence). The CDR3 bases are TGTGCCAGCAGTCCATTGGCAGCGGGGGGGCAGATGAGGTATTTT. Protein product: CASSPLAAGGQMRYF.

V usage is TRBV5-6 and J usage is TRBJ1-2, with 7 bases lining up with TRBD1. J lost 8 bases, V lost 5 bases, and 12 bases had no gene match. Per germline, CDR1 SGHDT and CDR2 YYEEEE. CDR3 size: 14 residues. This chain's CDR3 is CASSTGTADGGYTF. CDR3 in DNA: TGTGCCAGCAGTACCGGGACAGCGGACGGAGGCTACACCTTC.

The V gene is TRBV5-1, the J gene TRBJ1-4; 7 bases match TRBD1. Trimming at V came to 4 bases and at J to 7 bases, leaving 10 bases not matched to a gene. CDR1 is SGHRS and CDR2 is YFSETQ in the germline V gene. The CDR3 consists of 15 residues. For the CDR3, the DNA is TGCGCCAGCAGCCCTATTGGACAGGAGGGTGAAAAACTGTTTTTT. As protein: CASSPIGQEGEKLFF.

The rearrangement uses TRBV5-1 and TRBJ1-2; maybe TRBD1 (5 bases). The V and J ends lost 4 bases and 3 bases respectively, with 10 bases between them. This CDR3 region has 13 residues. The V gene's germline CDR1 is SGHRS and CDR2 YFSETQ. This chain's CDR3 is CASSVRVDYGYTF. The CDR3 DNA reads as TGCGCCAGCAGCGTCAGGGTGGACTATGGCTACACCTTC.

The chain couples TRBV10-2 to TRBJ1-6, with 9 bases that match TRBD1. This CDR3 contains 14 residues. Germline CDR1 WSHSY, CDR2 SAAADI. V lost 2 bases, J lost 9 bases, and 2 bases stayed unmatched. The CDR3 region is CASSEAQGASPLHF. CDR3 nucleotides: TGCGCCAGCAGTGAGGCACAGGGGGCTTCACCCCTCCACTTT.